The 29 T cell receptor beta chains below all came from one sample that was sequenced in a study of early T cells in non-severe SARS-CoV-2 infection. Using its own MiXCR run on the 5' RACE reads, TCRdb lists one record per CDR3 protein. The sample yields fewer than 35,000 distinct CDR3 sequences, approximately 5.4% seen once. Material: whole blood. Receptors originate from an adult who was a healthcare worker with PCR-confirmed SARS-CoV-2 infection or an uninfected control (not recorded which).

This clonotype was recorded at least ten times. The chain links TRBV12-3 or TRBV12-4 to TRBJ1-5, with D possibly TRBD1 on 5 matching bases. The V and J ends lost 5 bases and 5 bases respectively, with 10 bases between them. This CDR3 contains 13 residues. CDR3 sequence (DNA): TGTGCCAGCAGTCCTGGGGCAGATCAGCCCCAGCATTTT. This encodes CASSPGADQPQHF.

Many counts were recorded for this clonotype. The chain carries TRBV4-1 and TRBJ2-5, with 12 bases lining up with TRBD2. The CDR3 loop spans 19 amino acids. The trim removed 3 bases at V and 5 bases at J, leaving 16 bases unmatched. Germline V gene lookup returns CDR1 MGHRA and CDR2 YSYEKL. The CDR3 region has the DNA TGCGCCAGCAGCCACCCTGGGCTAGCGGGGGGGCCGGTCAGGGAGACCCAGTACTTC. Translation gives CASSHPGLAGGPVRETQYF.

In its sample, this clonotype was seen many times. CDR3 sequence (DNA): TGTGCCACCAGCAGAGGCCCCCAGGGCGATACGCAGTATTTT. Translating it yields CATSRGPQGDTQYF. The rearrangement uses TRBV15 and TRBJ2-3, with TRBD1 as a possible D gene (5 bases). The V end was cut by 1 base, the J end by 6 bases, with 11 bases between. Germline V gene lookup returns CDR1 LNHNV and CDR2 YYDKDF (reference sequence). The CDR3 is 14 amino acids.

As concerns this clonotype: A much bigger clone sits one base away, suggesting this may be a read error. The CDR3 nucleotides read TGTGCCACCAGCAGTCCTCCTATAGCCAAAAACATTCAGTACTTC. This sequence encodes CATSSPPIAKNIQYF. The chain couples TRBV15 to TRBJ2-4, with D unresolved. Deletions cut 3 bases from V and 0 bases from J, with 9 bases between. Germline V gene sequence: CDR1 LNHNV, CDR2 YYDKDF (reference sequence). There are 15 residues in the CDR3.

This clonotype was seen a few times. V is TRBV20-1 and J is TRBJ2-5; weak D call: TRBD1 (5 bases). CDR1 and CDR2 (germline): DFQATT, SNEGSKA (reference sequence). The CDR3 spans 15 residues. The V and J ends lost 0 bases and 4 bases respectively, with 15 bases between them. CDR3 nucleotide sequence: TGCAGTGCTAGAGATGTCGAGCAGGGTGGAGAGACCCAGTACTTC. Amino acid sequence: CSARDVEQGGETQYF.

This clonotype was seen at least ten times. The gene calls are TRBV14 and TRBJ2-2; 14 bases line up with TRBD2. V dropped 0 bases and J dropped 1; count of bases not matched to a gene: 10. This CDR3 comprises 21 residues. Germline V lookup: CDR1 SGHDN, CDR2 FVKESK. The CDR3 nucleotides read TGTGCCAGCAGCCAAGATTCTCACGGGACTAGCGGGGGCCAGAACACCGGGGAGCTGTTTTTT. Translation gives CASSQDSHGTSGGQNTGELFF.

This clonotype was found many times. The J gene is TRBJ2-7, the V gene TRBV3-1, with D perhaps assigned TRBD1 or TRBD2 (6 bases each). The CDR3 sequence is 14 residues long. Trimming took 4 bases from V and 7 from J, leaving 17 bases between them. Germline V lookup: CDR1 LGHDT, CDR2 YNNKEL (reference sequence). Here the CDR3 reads CASSPGAYRGEQYF. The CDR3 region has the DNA TGTGCCAGCAGCCCGGGGGCCTATCGGGGAGAGCAGTACTTC.

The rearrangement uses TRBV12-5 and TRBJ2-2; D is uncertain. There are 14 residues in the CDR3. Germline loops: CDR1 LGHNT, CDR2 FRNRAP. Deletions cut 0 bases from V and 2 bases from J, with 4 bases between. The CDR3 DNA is TGTGCTAGTGGTTTGGTCCCAAACACCGGGGAGCTGTTTTTT. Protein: CASGLVPNTGELFF.

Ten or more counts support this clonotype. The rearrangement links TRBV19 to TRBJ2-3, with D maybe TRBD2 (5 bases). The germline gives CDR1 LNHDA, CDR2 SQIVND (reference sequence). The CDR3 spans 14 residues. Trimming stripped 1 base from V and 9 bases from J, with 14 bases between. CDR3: CASSIGGPSHTQYF. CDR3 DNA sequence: TGTGCCAGTAGTATAGGGGGTCCTAGCCACACGCAGTATTTT.

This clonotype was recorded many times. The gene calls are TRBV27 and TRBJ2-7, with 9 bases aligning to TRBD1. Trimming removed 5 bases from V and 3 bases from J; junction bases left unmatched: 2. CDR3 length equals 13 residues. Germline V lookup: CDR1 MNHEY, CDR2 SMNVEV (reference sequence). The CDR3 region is CASSPGQGYEQYF. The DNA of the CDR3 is TGTGCCAGCAGTCCGGGACAGGGCTACGAGCAGTACTTC.

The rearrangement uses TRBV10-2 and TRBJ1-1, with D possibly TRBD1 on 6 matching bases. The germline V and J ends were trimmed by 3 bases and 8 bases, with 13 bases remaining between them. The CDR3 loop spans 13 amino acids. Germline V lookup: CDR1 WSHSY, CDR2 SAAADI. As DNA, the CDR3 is TGCGCCAGCAGTGAACAGGGCCCTAGGGAAGCTTTCTTT. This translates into CASSEQGPREAFF.

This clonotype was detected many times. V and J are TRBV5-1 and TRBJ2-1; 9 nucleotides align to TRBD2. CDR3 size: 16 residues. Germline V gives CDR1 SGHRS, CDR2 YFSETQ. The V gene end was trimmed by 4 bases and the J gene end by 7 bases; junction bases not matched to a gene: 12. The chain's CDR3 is CASSDYLAGSGNEQFF. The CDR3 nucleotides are TGCGCCAGCAGCGACTACCTAGCGGGGTCGGGGAATGAGCAGTTCTTC. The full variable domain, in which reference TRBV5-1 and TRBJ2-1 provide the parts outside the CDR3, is KAGVTQTPRYLIKTRGQQVTLSCSPISGHRSVSWYQQTPGQGLQFLFEYFSETQRNKGNFPGRFSGRQFSNSRSEMNVSTLELGDSALYLCASSDYLAGSGNEQFFGPGTRLTVL.

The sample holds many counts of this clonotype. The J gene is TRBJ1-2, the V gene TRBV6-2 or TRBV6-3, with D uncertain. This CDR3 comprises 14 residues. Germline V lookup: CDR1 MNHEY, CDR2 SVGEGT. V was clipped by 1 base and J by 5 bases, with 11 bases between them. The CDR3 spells CASSYFLTIYGYTF. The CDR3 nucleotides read TGTGCCAGCAGTTACTTCTTGACGATTTATGGCTACACCTTC.

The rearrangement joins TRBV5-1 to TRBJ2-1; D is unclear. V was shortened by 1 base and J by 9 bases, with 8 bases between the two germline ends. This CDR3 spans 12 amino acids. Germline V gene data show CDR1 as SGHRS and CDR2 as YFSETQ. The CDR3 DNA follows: TGCGCCAGCAGCTTGACAGTAAGTGAGCAGTTCTTC. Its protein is CASSLTVSEQFF.

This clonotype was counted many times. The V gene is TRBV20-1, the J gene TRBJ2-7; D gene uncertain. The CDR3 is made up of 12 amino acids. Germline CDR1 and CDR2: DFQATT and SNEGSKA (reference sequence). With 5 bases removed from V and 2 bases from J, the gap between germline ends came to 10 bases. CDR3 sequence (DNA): TGCAGTGCTGTGCCCGGAGCCTACGAGCAGTACTTC. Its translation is CSAVPGAYEQYF.

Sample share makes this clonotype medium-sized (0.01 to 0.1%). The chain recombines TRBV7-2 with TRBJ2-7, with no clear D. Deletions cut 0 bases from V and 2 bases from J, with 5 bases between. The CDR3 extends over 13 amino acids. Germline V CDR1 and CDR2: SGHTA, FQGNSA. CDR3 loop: CASSLATPYEQYF. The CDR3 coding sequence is TGTGCCAGCAGCTTAGCGACCCCCTACGAGCAGTACTTC.

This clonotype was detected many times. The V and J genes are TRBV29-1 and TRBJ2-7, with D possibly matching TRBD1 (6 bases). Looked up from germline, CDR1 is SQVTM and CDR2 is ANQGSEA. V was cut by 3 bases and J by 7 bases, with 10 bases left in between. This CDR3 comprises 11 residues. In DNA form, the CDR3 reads TGCAGCGTTGATCTGGGGGCTGAGCAGTACTTC. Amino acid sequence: CSVDLGAEQYF.

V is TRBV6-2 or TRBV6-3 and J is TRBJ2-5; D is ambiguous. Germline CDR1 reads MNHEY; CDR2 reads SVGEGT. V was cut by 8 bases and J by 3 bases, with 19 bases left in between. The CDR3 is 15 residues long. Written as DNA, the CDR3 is TGTGCCAGCCTTCCCTCACCCCTCAAGGAAGAGACCCAGTACTTC. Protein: CASLPSPLKEETQYF.

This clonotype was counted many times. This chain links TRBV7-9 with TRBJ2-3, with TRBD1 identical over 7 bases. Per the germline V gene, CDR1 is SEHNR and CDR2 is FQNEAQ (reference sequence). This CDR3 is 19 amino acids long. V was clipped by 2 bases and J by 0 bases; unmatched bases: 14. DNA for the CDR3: TGTGCCAGCAGCTTATCGCTGGGACAGCACGTACCTAGCACAGATACGCAGTATTTT. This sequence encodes CASSLSLGQHVPSTDTQYF.

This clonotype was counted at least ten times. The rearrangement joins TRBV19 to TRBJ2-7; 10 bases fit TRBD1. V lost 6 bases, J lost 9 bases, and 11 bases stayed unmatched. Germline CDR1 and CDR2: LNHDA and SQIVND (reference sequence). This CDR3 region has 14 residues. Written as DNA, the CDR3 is TGTGCCAGTAGCGCCGGGACAGGGGATAAACGGCAGTACTTC. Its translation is CASSAGTGDKRQYF.

The DNA of the CDR3 is TGTGCCAGCAGTTTCCGACAAGGCTACACTGAAGCTTTCTTT. Translating it yields CASSFRQGYTEAFF. The chain joins TRBV12-3 or TRBV12-4 to TRBJ1-1; no reliable D call. V dropped 3 bases and J dropped 3 bases, with 11 bases sitting between them. The CDR3 sequence is 14 residues long.

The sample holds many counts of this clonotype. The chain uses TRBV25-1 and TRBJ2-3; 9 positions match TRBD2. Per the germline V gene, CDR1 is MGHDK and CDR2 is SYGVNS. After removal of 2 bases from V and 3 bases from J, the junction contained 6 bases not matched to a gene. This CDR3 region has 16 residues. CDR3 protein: CASSEESSGGTDTQYF. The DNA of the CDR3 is TGTGCCAGCAGTGAAGAATCCAGCGGGGGGACAGATACGCAGTATTTT.

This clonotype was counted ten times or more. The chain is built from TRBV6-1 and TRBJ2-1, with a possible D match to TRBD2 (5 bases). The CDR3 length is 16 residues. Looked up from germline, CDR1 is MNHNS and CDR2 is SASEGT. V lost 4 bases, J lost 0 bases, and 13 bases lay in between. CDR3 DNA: TGTGCCAGCAGTGCACAGCCGGGAAGCTCCTACAATGAGCAGTTCTTC. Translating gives CASSAQPGSSYNEQFF.

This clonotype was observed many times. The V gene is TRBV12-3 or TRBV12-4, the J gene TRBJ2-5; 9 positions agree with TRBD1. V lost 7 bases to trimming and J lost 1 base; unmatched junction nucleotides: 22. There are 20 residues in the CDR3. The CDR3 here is CASTSLASFGTGISQETQYF. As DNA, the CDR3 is TGTGCCAGCACTTCTTTGGCCAGCTTCGGGACAGGGATTTCCCAAGAGACCCAGTACTTC.

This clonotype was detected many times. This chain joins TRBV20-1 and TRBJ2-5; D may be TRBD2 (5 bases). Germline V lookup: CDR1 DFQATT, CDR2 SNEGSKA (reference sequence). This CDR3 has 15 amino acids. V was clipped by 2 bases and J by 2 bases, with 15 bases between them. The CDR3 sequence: CSARSEAAGQETQYF. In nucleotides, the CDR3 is TGCAGTGCTAGATCGGAGGCGGCCGGGCAAGAGACCCAGTACTTC.

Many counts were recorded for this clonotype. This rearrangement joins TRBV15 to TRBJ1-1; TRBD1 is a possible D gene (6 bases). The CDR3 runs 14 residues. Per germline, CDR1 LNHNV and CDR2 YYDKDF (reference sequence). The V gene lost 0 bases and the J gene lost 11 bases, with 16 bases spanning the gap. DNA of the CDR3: TGTGCCACCAGCAGAGATCTGGGGGACACGCGCGCTTTCTTT. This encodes CATSRDLGDTRAFF.

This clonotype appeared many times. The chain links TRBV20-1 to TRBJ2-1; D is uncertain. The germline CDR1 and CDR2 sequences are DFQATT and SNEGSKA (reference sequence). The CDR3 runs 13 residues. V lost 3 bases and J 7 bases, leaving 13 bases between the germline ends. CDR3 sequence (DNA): TGCAGTGCTAGGGGCCTACCTGGGAATGAGCAGTTCTTC. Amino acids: CSARGLPGNEQFF.

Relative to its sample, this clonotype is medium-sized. The CDR3 DNA reads as TGTGCCAGCAGCCCTACAAACTGGGCCACAGATACGCAGTATTTT. Translating gives CASSPTNWATDTQYF. V is TRBV27 and J is TRBJ2-3; no reliable D call. Per the germline V gene, CDR1 is MNHEY and CDR2 is SMNVEV (reference sequence). The CDR3 has 15 residues. Trimming took off 6 bases at V and 2 bases at J, with 15 bases between the two ends.

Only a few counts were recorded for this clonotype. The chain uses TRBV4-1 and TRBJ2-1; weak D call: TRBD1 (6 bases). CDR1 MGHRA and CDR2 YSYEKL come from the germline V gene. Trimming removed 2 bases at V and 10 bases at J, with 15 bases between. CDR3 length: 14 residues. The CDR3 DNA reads TGCGCCAGCAGCCAACCCTATGGGACATCCGAGCAGTTCTTC. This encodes CASSQPYGTSEQFF.